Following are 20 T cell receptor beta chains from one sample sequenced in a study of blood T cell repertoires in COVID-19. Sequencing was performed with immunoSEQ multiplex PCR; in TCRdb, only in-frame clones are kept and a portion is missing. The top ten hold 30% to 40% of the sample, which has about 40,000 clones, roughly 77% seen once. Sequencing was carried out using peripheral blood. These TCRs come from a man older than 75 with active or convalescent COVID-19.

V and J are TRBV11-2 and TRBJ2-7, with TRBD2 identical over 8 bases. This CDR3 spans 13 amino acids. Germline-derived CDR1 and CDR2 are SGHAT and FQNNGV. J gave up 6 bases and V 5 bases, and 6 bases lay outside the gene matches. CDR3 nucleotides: TGTGCCAGCAGCCGAGCGGGAGTTGGCGAGCAGTACTTC. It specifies CASSRAGVGEQYF.

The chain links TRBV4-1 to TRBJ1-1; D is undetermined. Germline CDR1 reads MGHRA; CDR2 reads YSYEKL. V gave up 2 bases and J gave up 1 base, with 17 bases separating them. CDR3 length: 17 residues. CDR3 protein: CASSQPGWASGNTEAFF. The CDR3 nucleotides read TGCGCCAGCAGCCAACCCGGATGGGCGAGTGGGAACACTGAAGCTTTCTTT.

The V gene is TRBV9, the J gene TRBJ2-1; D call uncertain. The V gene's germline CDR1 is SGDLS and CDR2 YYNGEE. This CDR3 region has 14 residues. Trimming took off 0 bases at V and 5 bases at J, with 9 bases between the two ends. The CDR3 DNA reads TGTGCCAGCAGCGTAGCAGGTTTTAACAATGAGCAGTTCTTC. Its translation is CASSVAGFNNEQFF.

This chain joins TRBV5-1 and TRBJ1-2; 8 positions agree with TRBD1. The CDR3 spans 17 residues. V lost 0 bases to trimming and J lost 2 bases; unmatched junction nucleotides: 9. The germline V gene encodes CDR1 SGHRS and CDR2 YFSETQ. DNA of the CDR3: TGCGCCAGCAGCTTGGGACAGGGGCAGGCTGGGAACTATGGCTACACCTTC. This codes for CASSLGQGQAGNYGYTF.

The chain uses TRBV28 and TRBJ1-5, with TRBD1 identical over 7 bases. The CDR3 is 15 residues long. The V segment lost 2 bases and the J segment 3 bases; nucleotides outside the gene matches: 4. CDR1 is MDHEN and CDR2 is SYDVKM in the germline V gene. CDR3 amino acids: CASSLGGQSNQPQHF. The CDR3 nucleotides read TGTGCCAGCAGTTTAGGGGGACAGTCCAATCAGCCCCAGCATTTT.

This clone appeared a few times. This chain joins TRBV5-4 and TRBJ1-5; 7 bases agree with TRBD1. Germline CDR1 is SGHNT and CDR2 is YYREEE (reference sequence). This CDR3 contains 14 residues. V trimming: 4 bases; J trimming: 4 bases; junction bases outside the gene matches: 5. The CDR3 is CASSEGQTNQPQHF. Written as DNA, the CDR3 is TGTGCCAGCAGCGAGGGACAGACAAATCAGCCCCAGCATTTT. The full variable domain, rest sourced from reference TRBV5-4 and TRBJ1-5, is ETGVTQSPTHLIKTRGQQVTLRCSSQSGHNTVSWYQQALGQGPQFIFQYYREEENGRGNFPPRFSGLQFPNYSSELNVNALELDDSALYLCASSEGQTNQPQHFGDGTRLSIL.

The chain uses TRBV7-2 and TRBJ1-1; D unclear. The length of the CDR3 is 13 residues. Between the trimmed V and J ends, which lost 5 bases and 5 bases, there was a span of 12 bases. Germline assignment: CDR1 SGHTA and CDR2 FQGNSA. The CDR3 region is CASSLRSRTEAFF. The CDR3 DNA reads TGTGCCAGCAGCCTCCGCTCGAGGACTGAAGCTTTCTTT.

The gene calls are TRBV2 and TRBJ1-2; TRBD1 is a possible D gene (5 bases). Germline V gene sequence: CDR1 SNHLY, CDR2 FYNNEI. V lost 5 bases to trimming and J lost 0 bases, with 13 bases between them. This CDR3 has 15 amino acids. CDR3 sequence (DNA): TGTGCCAGCAGTTCTCGGACAAGCCCTAACTATGGCTACACCTTC. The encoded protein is CASSSRTSPNYGYTF.

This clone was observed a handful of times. The CDR3 reads CASSRDRVASGANVLTF. CDR3 bases: TGTGCCAGCAGCCGAGACAGGGTAGCGTCTGGGGCCAACGTCCTGACTTTC. This chain links TRBV6-6 with TRBJ2-6; 7 bases fit TRBD1. The germline V gene encodes CDR1 MNHNY and CDR2 SVGAGI (reference sequence). Unmatched junction bases numbered 9, after V lost 6 bases and J lost 1 base. The CDR3 is 17 amino acids.

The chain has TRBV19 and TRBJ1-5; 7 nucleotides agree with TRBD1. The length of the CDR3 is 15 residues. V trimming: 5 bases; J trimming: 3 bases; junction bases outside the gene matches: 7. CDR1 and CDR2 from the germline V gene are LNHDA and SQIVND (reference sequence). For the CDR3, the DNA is TGTGCCAGTAGTGTGACAGGGCCGATCAATCAGCCCCAGCATTTT. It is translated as CASSVTGPINQPQHF.

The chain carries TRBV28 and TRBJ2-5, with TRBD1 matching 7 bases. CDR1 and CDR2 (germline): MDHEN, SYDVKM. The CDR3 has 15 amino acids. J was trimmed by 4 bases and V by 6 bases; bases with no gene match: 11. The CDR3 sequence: CASRGQEGAGETQYF. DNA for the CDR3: TGTGCCAGCAGGGGACAAGAGGGGGCGGGAGAGACCCAGTACTTC.

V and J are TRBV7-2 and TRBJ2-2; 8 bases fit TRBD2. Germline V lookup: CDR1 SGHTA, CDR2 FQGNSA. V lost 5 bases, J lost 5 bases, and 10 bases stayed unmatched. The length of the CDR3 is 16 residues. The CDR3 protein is CASSPPGTRGTGELFF. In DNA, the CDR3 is TGTGCCAGCAGCCCACCCGGGACTAGGGGGACCGGGGAGCTGTTTTTT.

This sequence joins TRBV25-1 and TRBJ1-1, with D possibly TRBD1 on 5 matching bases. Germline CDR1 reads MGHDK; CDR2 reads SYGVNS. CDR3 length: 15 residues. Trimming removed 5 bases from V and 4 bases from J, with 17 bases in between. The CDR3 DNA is TGTGCCAGCAGTCCCACCGGGGGAGGCAGCACTGAAGCTTTCTTT. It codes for CASSPTGGGSTEAFF. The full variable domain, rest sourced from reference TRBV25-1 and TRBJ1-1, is EADIYQTPRYLVIGTGKKITLECSQTMGHDKMYWYQQDPGMELHLIHYSYGVNSTEKGDLSSESTVSRIRTEHFPLTLESARPSHTSQYLCASSPTGGGSTEAFFGQGTRLTVV.

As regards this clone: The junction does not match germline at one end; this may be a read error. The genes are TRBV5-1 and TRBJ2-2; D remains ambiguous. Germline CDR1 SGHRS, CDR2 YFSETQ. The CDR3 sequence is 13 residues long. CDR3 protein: CASSSPPTVELFF. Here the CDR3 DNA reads TGCGCCAGCAGCTCCCCACCTACCGTGGAGCTGTTTTTT.

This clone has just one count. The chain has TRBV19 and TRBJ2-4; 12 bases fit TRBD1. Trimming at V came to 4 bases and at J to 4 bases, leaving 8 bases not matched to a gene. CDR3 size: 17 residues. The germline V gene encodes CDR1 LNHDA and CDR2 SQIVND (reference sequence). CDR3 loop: CASSTGTGQGAKNIQYF. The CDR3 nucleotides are TGTGCCAGTAGTACGGGCACGGGACAGGGGGCGAAAAACATTCAGTACTTC.

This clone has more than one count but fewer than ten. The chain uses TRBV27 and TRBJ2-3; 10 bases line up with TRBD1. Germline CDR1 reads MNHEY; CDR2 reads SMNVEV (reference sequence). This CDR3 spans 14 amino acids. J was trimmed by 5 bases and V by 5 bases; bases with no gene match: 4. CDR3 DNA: TGTGCCAGCAGTCATGGGACAGGGGAAGATACGCAGTATTTT. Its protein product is CASSHGTGEDTQYF.

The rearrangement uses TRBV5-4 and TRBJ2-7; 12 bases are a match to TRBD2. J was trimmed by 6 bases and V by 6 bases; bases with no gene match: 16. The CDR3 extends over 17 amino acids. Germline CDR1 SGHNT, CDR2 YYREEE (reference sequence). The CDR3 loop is CASTDTSGRTHRGEQYF. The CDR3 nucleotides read TGTGCCAGCACCGATACTAGCGGGAGGACCCACCGTGGCGAGCAGTACTTC.

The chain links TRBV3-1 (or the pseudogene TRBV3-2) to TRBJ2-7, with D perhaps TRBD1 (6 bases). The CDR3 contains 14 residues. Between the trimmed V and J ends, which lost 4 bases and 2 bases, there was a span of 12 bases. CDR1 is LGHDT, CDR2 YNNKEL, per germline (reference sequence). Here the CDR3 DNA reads TGTGCCAGCAGCCTAAGGACAGACGCCTACGAGCAGTACTTC. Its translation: CASSLRTDAYEQYF.

The DNA of the CDR3 is TGCGCCAGCAGCTTGGCCACAGGGGGGAAAACCTATGGCTACACCTTC. Its translation is CASSLATGGKTYGYTF. J is TRBJ1-2 and V is TRBV5-1, with 8 bases identical to TRBD1. The junction had 8 bases not matched to a gene; V was cut back by 0 bases and J by 4 bases. The CDR3 is 16 residues long. Per germline, CDR1 SGHRS and CDR2 YFSETQ.

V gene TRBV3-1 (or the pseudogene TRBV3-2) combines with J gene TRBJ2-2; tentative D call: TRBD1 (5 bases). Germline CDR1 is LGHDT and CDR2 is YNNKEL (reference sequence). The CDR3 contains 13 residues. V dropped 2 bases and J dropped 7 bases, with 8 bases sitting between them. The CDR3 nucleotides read TGTGCCAGCAGCCAACAGGGTAACGGGGAGCTGTTTTTT. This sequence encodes CASSQQGNGELFF.